This is a list of T cell receptor beta chains from one sample in a study of cytomegalovirus exposure and HLA in healthy donors. Profiled with immunoSEQ multiplex PCR; TCRdb holds only in-frame clones, not every one. The sample contains around 130,000 clones, roughly 9% of which appear only once. The sequencing sample was made of PBMCs. The receptors derive from a middle-aged woman in good health and CMV-seropositive. The CDR3 runs from the conserved cysteine through the conserved F or W. The D gene is left open where the match is weak. Size values are once, few and many counts, or a class for expanded clones, and some rows have none.

d_call j_call clone_size v_call cdr3_aa cdr3_nt
. TRBJ2-3 few TRBV30 CAWSVGADTQYF TGTGCCTGGAGTGTCGGGGCAGATACGCAGTATTTT
TRBD2 TRBJ2-1 . TRBV6-4 CASSALAGGHNEQFF TGTGCCAGCAGTGCACTAGCGGGGGGGCATAATGAGCAGTTCTTC
TRBD1 TRBJ1-4 . TRBV11-2 CASSLDPGQGATNEKLFF TGTGCCAGCAGCTTAGATCCGGGACAGGGGGCAACTAATGAAAAACTGTTTTTT
. TRBJ1-5 few TRBV27 CASLTTVDFSNQPQHF TGTGCCAGCCTCACGACCGTAGACTTTAGCAATCAGCCCCAGCATTTT
. TRBJ1-2 few TRBV5-1 CASSFYSSREGYTF TGCGCCAGCAGCTTCTACTCCTCCCGGGAAGGCTACACCTTC
. TRBJ2-1 few TRBV25-1 CASSAYSYNEQFF TGTGCCAGCAGTGCGTACAGTTACAATGAGCAGTTCTTC
TRBD1 TRBJ2-7 few TRBV5-8 CASSLPGQDNYEQYF TGTGCCAGCAGCTTGCCGGGACAGGATAACTACGAGCAGTACTTC
TRBD1 TRBJ2-7 few TRBV7-9 CASSLDRGLNEQYF TGTGCCAGCAGCCTCGACAGGGGGCTCAACGAGCAGTACTTC
. TRBJ2-7 . TRBV11-2 CASSSYDDNPYEQYF TGTGCCAGCAGCTCGTACGACGACAATCCCTACGAGCAGTACTTC
. TRBJ1-2 once TRBV11-2 CARSSSYSSGYTF TGTGCCAGAAGCTCTAGCTACAGCAGCGGCTACACCTTC
. TRBJ1-3 . TRBV19 CASRTVSGNTIYF TGTGCCAGTAGAACAGTTTCGGGAAACACCATATATTTT
TRBD1 TRBJ2-5 few TRBV10-3 CAISVGQGAETQYF TGTGCCATCAGTGTGGGACAGGGGGCAGAGACCCAGTACTTC
. TRBJ2-5 few TRBV7-6 CASSLIRETQYF TGTGCCAGCAGCTTAATTCGTGAGACCCAGTACTTC
. TRBJ2-5 . TRBV7-6 CASSLVNQETQYF TGTGCCAGCAGCTTAGTCAACCAAGAGACCCAGTACTTC
. TRBJ1-1 few TRBV27 CASSLFSGGAGNTEAFF TGTGCCAGCAGTTTATTTTCGGGGGGCGCTGGGAACACTGAAGCTTTCTTT
TRBD2 TRBJ2-5 few TRBV14 CASSQDRGGGLFQETQYF TGTGCCAGCAGCCAAGATCGTGGGGGGGGTTTGTTCCAAGAGACCCAGTACTTC
TRBD1 TRBJ1-6 few TRBV5-1 CASSFGQGTTPLHF TGCGCCAGCAGCTTCGGACAGGGAACCACACCCCTCCACTTT
TRBD1 TRBJ2-5 . TRBV4-1 CASRLQGEETQYF TGCGCCAGCAGATTACAGGGGGAAGAGACCCAGTACTTC